These 16 T cell receptor beta chains were sequenced from one sample in a study of T-cell reconstitution after alpha-beta-depleted transplantation in children. Unique molecular identifiers were used in preparing the TCRbeta library. Each CDR3 protein is one row after TCRdb ran MiXCR on the PCR reads. The profile shows over 200,000 distinct CDR3 sequences, about a tenth of them singletons. Specimen: PBMCs from the stem cell graft donor, collected from the stem cell graft. The receptor set was obtained from a human donor who donated a stem cell graft to a child with acute lymphoblastic leukemia.

This clonotype was seen ten or more times. This chain connects TRBV9 to TRBJ2-5, with unresolved D. The ends were cut back, 1 base at V and 5 bases at J, with 12 bases in the middle. This CDR3 is built from 14 residues. Germline V lookup: CDR1 SGDLS, CDR2 YYNGEE. CDR3 sequence reads: CASSVPPAHETQYF. The DNA of the CDR3 is TGTGCCAGCAGCGTACCTCCGGCCCACGAGACCCAGTACTTC.

This clonotype was seen more than once but under ten times. CDR3: CASSLDPGRGGYNEQFF. Here the CDR3 DNA reads TGTGCCAGCAGCTTAGACCCGGGGCGGGGGGGGTACAATGAGCAGTTCTTC. The J gene is TRBJ2-1, the V gene TRBV7-8; 9 nucleotides line up with TRBD2. V dropped 1 base and J dropped 4; count of bases not matched to a gene: 8. Germline V CDR1 and CDR2: SGHVS, FQNEAQ. This CDR3 is 17 amino acids long.

This clonotype turned up a few times. The chain joins TRBV12-3 or TRBV12-4 to TRBJ2-1; unclear D gene. V was cut by 2 bases and J by 7 bases, with 12 bases left in between. This CDR3 region has 14 residues. The CDR3, as DNA: TGTGCCAGCAGTTTAACTTTAGGTCGAAATGAGCAGTTCTTC. This encodes CASSLTLGRNEQFF.

Many counts were recorded for this clonotype. The genes are TRBV29-1 and TRBJ2-7; TRBD2 might be the D (6 bases). The germline CDR1 and CDR2 sequences are SQVTM and ANQGSEA. Trimming pared 4 bases from V and 7 bases from J, leaving 14 bases between. This CDR3 spans 12 amino acids. CDR3 amino acids: CSVGGVLKEQYF. The CDR3 region has the DNA TGCAGCGTTGGCGGGGTTCTGAAAGAGCAGTACTTC.

This clonotype showed up just a few times. This chain connects TRBV12-3 or TRBV12-4 to TRBJ1-6; 9 bases fit TRBD1. This CDR3 spans 15 amino acids. The V and J ends lost 7 bases and 9 bases, in that order; junction bases with no gene match: 10. Written as DNA, the CDR3 is TGTGCCAGCACCGCGACAGGGGGTTATCGTTCACCCCTCCACTTT. Translating it yields CASTATGGYRSPLHF.

This clonotype was detected ten times or more. The CDR3: CASSFGLARSYNEQFF. The CDR3, as DNA: TGTGCCAGCAGCTTCGGACTAGCCCGCTCCTACAATGAGCAGTTCTTC. The V gene is TRBV7-8, the J gene TRBJ2-1; TRBD2 agrees at 8 bases. Trimming removed 3 bases from V and 0 bases from J; junction bases left unmatched: 4. CDR1 and CDR2 (germline): SGHVS, FQNEAQ. The CDR3 is 16 residues long.

This clonotype came up many times. The rearrangement joins TRBV5-1 to TRBJ1-4; 10 bases align to TRBD1. After removal of 4 bases from V and 5 bases from J, the junction contained 8 bases not matched to a gene. The CDR3 runs 16 residues. From germline, CDR1 is SGHRS and CDR2 YFSETQ. This CDR3 is CASSTGQGGTNEKLFF. The CDR3 region has the DNA TGCGCCAGCAGCACTGGACAGGGGGGAACGAATGAAAAACTGTTTTTT.

There are many counts of this clonotype. The rearrangement uses TRBV5-1 and TRBJ2-2; 10 positions agree with TRBD1. In germline, CDR1 is SGHRS, CDR2 YFSETQ. V was clipped by 4 bases and J by 5 bases; unmatched bases: 2. The length of the CDR3 is 14 residues. For the CDR3, the DNA is TGCGCCAGCAGCAAGGGACAGGGGACCGGGGAGCTGTTTTTT. Translation gives CASSKGQGTGELFF.

The rearrangement uses TRBV27 and TRBJ2-7; weak D call: TRBD1 (5 bases). The V gene's germline CDR1 is MNHEY and CDR2 SMNVEV (reference sequence). The CDR3 is 12 amino acids. With 2 bases removed from V and 6 bases from J, the gap between germline ends came to 8 bases. The CDR3 nucleotides are TGTGCCAGCAGTTTAAGGGGTTCCGAGCAGTACTTC. Its protein is CASSLRGSEQYF.

This clonotype has more than one count but fewer than ten. J is TRBJ1-1 and V is TRBV11-2; D may be TRBD1 (6 bases). Per the germline V gene, CDR1 is SGHAT and CDR2 is FQNNGV. V was shortened by 4 bases and J by 0 bases, with 15 bases between the two germline ends. This CDR3 contains 16 residues. CDR3 DNA: TGTGCCAGCAGCTCGCCCCAGGGACAACTGAACACTGAAGCTTTCTTT. It translates to CASSSPQGQLNTEAFF.

This clonotype was counted at least ten times. The chain combines TRBV29-1 with TRBJ1-1, with D unresolved. This CDR3 spans 10 amino acids. V lost 4 bases, J lost 3 bases, and 3 bases lay in between. Germline V gene data show CDR1 as SQVTM and CDR2 as ANQGSEA. The CDR3 nucleotides are TGCAGCGTTGGTGACACTGAAGCTTTCTTT. Translated: CSVGDTEAFF. The entire variable domain, with the rest obtained from reference TRBV29-1 and TRBJ1-1, is as follows: SAVISQKPSRDICQRGTSLTIQCQVDSQVTMMFWYRQQPGQSLTLIATANQGSEATYESGFVIDKFPISRPNLTFSTLTVSNMSPEDSSIYLCSVGDTEAFFGQGTRLTVV.

This clonotype has more than one count but fewer than ten. V is TRBV7-8 and J is TRBJ2-7, with 10 nucleotides matching TRBD2. This CDR3 contains 17 residues. Germline lookup yields CDR1 SGHVS and CDR2 FQNEAQ. V lost 0 bases, J lost 3 bases, and 8 bases stayed unmatched. CDR3 sequence (DNA): TGTGCCAGCAGCTTAGCGCTCACAGCGGGGGGGTACTACGAGCAGTACTTC. Amino acid sequence: CASSLALTAGGYYEQYF. Full variable domain (rest looked up from reference TRBV7-8 and TRBJ2-7): GAGVSQSPRYKVAKRGQDVALRCDPISGHVSLFWYQQALGQGPEFLTYFQNEAQLDKSGLPSDRFFAERPEGSVSTLKIQRTQQEDSAVYLCASSLALTAGGYYEQYFGPGTRLTVT.

This clonotype was counted between two and nine times. J is TRBJ1-2 and V is TRBV5-1; D gene unclear. V was shortened by 0 bases and J by 8 bases, with 14 bases between the two germline ends. The CDR3 covers 14 residues. Germline CDR1 reads SGHRS; CDR2 reads YFSETQ. Here the CDR3 reads CASSLELASGGYTF. The DNA for the CDR3 is TGCGCCAGCAGCTTGGAACTTGCGTCGGGCGGCTACACCTTC.

This clonotype was detected many times. J is TRBJ1-4 and V is TRBV21-1; the table's D gene call, TRBD1, was not cross checked with the DNA. TRBV21-1 constitutes a pseudogene. CDR3 size: 16 residues. CDR3 region: CAYRGQGRGENEKLFF. The CDR3 DNA sequence: TGTGCCTATAGGGGGCAGGGAAGGGGAGAAAATGAAAAACTGTTTTTT.

The sample holds many counts of this clonotype. V and J are TRBV24-1 and TRBJ1-6; D might be TRBD1 (5 bases). The CDR3 loop spans 13 amino acids. Germline lookup yields CDR1 KGHDR and CDR2 SFDVKD. Trimming cost V 4 bases and J 9 bases, with 9 bases left between them. The CDR3 nucleotides are TGTGCCACCAGTGAAGGGGAGGGTTCACCCCTCCACTTT. Protein product: CATSEGEGSPLHF.

V gene TRBV10-2 combines with J gene TRBJ1-1, with D perhaps TRBD1 (6 bases). This CDR3 has 12 residues. The V gene lost 4 bases and the J gene lost 6 bases, with 9 bases spanning the gap. The germline gives CDR1 WSHSY, CDR2 SAAADI. The CDR3 coding sequence is TGCGCCAGCAGTGGATCAGGGGCTGAAGCTTTCTTT. Residues: CASSGSGAEAFF.